Following are 30 T cell receptor beta chains from one sample sequenced in a study of blood T cell repertoires in COVID-19. TCRdb keeps only in-frame clones here, not all; method: immunoSEQ multiplex PCR. The table records some 300,000 clones, roughly 80% of them present only once. The sample taken for sequencing was peripheral blood. These receptors came from a woman aged 50 to 60 with active or convalescent COVID-19.

This clone was detected only a few times. V is TRBV14 and J is TRBJ2-7; D may be TRBD2 (6 bases). Germline lookup yields CDR1 SGHDN and CDR2 FVKESK. The CDR3 is 12 residues long. V lost 4 bases, J lost 3 bases, and 7 bases lay in between. Written as DNA, the CDR3 is TGTGCCAGCAGCCGGCGGGACTACGAGCAGTACTTC. Encoded protein: CASSRRDYEQYF. Full variable domain (missing parts from reference TRBV14 and TRBJ2-7): EAGVTQFPSHSVIEKGQTVTLRCDPISGHDNLYWYRRVMGKEIKFLLHFVKESKQDESGMPNNRFLAERTGGTYSTLKVQPAELEDSGVYFCASSRRDYEQYFGPGTRLTVT.

The table lists this clone with a count of one. This chain connects TRBV9 to TRBJ1-4, with 9 bases fitting TRBD1. J gave up 6 bases and V 4 bases, and 10 bases lay outside the gene matches. The CDR3 is 16 amino acids. Germline V lookup: CDR1 SGDLS, CDR2 YYNGEE. The CDR3 DNA sequence: TGTGCCAGCAGCTCCCCGGGACAGGGTATCGATGAAAAACTGTTTTTT. It yields the protein CASSSPGQGIDEKLFF.

Only one count was recorded for this clone. The chain recombines TRBV2 with TRBJ2-7, with TRBD1 identical over 7 bases. The CDR3 loop spans 15 amino acids. Looked up from germline, CDR1 is SNHLY and CDR2 is FYNNEI. The junction had 9 bases not matched to a gene; V was cut back by 3 bases and J by 4 bases. The CDR3 region is CASSEQWQGEYEQYF. Here the CDR3 DNA reads TGTGCCAGCAGTGAGCAGTGGCAGGGGGAATACGAGCAGTACTTC.

The chain links TRBV28 to TRBJ1-2; D is undetermined. This CDR3 spans 17 amino acids. V was cut by 2 bases and J by 4 bases, with 20 bases left in between. Per the germline V gene, CDR1 is MDHEN and CDR2 is SYDVKM. In DNA, the CDR3 is TGTGCCAGCAGTTTAAGTTTTAGCGGCAGGAGGGCCTATGGCTACACCTTC. It yields the protein CASSLSFSGRRAYGYTF.

V is TRBV28 and J is TRBJ1-2; 11 bases agree with TRBD1. V shed 4 bases, J shed 4 bases, and the junction held 2 bases outside the gene matches. The CDR3 is made up of 14 amino acids. The germline V gene encodes CDR1 MDHEN and CDR2 SYDVKM. In nucleotides, the CDR3 is TGTGCCAGCAGTTCTGGACAGGGGGCCTATGGCTACACCTTC. This translates into CASSSGQGAYGYTF.

The chain uses TRBV16 and TRBJ1-3; weak D call: TRBD1 (6 bases). Germline V lookup: CDR1 KGHSY, CDR2 FQNENV. This CDR3 comprises 16 residues. Trimming took 3 bases from V and 0 from J, leaving 12 bases between them. CDR3 coding DNA: TGTGCCAGCAGCCATTCCACAGGGTACTCTGGAAACACCATATATTTT. Residues: CASSHSTGYSGNTIYF. The entire variable domain, with the rest obtained from reference TRBV16 and TRBJ1-3, is as follows: GEEVAQTPKHLVRGEGQKAKLYCAPIKGHSYVFWYQQVLKNEFKFLISFQNENVFDETGMPKERFSAKCLPNSPCSLEIQATKLEDSAVYFCASSHSTGYSGNTIYFGEGSWLTVV.

This clone was detected a few times. The chain carries TRBV19 and TRBJ1-4; possible D gene TRBD1, 6 bases. Germline loops: CDR1 LNHDA, CDR2 SQIVND (reference sequence). This CDR3 has 16 residues. Between the trimmed V and J ends, which lost 5 bases and 3 bases, there was a span of 16 bases. The DNA of the CDR3 is TGTGCCAGTAGTCTGACAGGAGCAGAAGCTAATGAAAAACTGTTTTTT. Translation gives CASSLTGAEANEKLFF.

A single count supports this clone. This sequence joins TRBV2 and TRBJ2-1, with 9 bases identical to TRBD2. Germline loops: CDR1 SNHLY, CDR2 FYNNEI. The CDR3 runs to 17 residues. Germline trimming cut 6 bases from V and 1 base from J; bases unmatched to any gene: 10. CDR3 region: CASRAGLADKSYNEQFF. The CDR3 DNA is TGTGCCAGCAGGGCGGGACTAGCAGACAAGTCCTACAATGAGCAGTTCTTC.

The chain couples TRBV28 to TRBJ1-1; no clear D. The CDR3 extends over 11 amino acids. Trimming left V 3 bases short and J 9 bases short, with 8 bases between. Germline V gene data show CDR1 as MDHEN and CDR2 as SYDVKM. CDR3 in DNA: TGTGCCAGCAGTTTGAGCAGGCAAGCTTTCTTT. As protein: CASSLSRQAFF.

The chain has TRBV19 and TRBJ2-7; perhaps TRBD1 as D (6 bases). V gave up 7 bases and J gave up 0 bases, with 10 bases separating them. CDR3 length equals 13 residues. Germline-derived CDR1 and CDR2 are LNHDA and SQIVND (reference sequence). The DNA of the CDR3 is TGTGCCAGTATGGACAGAGTCTCCTACGAGCAGTACTTC. Protein sequence: CASMDRVSYEQYF.

V is TRBV27 and J is TRBJ1-2, with 9 bases that match TRBD1. Trimming removed 2 bases from V and 6 bases from J; junction bases left unmatched: 7. The CDR3 totals 15 residues. CDR1 is MNHEY, CDR2 SMNVEV, per germline (reference sequence). CDR3 region: CASSLTGTGLDGYTF. DNA for the CDR3: TGTGCCAGCAGTTTAACCGGGACAGGGTTGGATGGCTACACCTTC.

The genes are TRBV7-9 and TRBJ1-1, with D hard to call. Trimming took off 1 base at V and 6 bases at J, with 9 bases between the two ends. CDR1 and CDR2 from the germline V gene are SEHNR and FQNEAQ (reference sequence). The CDR3 contains 13 residues. The CDR3 spells CASSLVAPSEAFF. The CDR3 DNA reads as TGTGCCAGCAGCTTAGTAGCCCCGTCTGAAGCTTTCTTT.

The chain recombines TRBV19 with TRBJ1-2, with 8 bases aligning to TRBD1. Germline-derived CDR1 and CDR2 are LNHDA and SQIVND (reference sequence). Germline trimming cut 5 bases from V and 8 bases from J; bases unmatched to any gene: 10. This CDR3 contains 14 residues. CDR3 protein: CASSLQGVAGGYTF. In DNA form, the CDR3 reads TGTGCCAGTAGTCTACAGGGGGTAGCAGGAGGCTACACCTTC.

A few counts support this clone. The V call is TRBV5-1, the J call TRBJ2-5; 9 bases fit TRBD2. V gave up 7 bases and J gave up 7 bases; unmatched junction bases: 8. Germline-derived CDR1 and CDR2 are SGHRS and YFSETQ. The CDR3 sequence is 13 residues long. The CDR3: CASAGLASATQYF. The CDR3 nucleotides are TGCGCCAGCGCGGGACTAGCTTCGGCGACCCAGTACTTC. Combining the CDR3 with reference TRBV5-1 and TRBJ2-5 gives the whole variable domain KAGVTQTPRYLIKTRGQQVTLSCSPISGHRSVSWYQQTPGQGLQFLFEYFSETQRNKGNFPGRFSGRQFSNSRSEMNVSTLELGDSALYLCASAGLASATQYFGPGTRLLVL.

The rearrangement joins TRBV7-2 to TRBJ1-4, with 8 bases fitting TRBD1. J lost 5 bases, V lost 4 bases, and 6 bases had no gene match. Germline assignment: CDR1 SGHTA and CDR2 FQGNSA. The CDR3 has 15 amino acids. The CDR3 is CASSSPRGHNEKLFF. CDR3 coding DNA: TGTGCCAGCAGCTCCCCCAGGGGGCACAATGAAAAACTGTTTTTT.

This chain joins TRBV5-1 and TRBJ1-6; TRBD1 might be the D (5 bases). Per the germline V gene, CDR1 is SGHRS and CDR2 is YFSETQ. The CDR3 has 14 residues. V lost 4 bases to trimming and J lost 6 bases, with 11 bases between them. CDR3 bases: TGCGCCAGCAGCCGGGGGTTGGTTAATTCACCCCTCCACTTT. It codes for CASSRGLVNSPLHF.

This sequence joins TRBV28 and TRBJ1-2; maybe TRBD1 (5 bases). Germline CDR1 MDHEN, CDR2 SYDVKM. V was trimmed by 5 bases and J by 8 bases, leaving 15 bases between them. CDR3 size: 13 residues. The CDR3 is CASSSTGFQGYTF. CDR3 DNA: TGTGCCAGCAGTAGTACAGGTTTCCAGGGCTACACCTTC.

V is TRBV27 and J is TRBJ2-1, with D hard to call. The CDR3 totals 13 residues. Trimming cost V 8 bases and J 9 bases, with 17 bases left between them. The germline CDR1 and CDR2 sequences are MNHEY and SMNVEV (reference sequence). CDR3 coding DNA: TGTGCCAGCCGGAGCGCCGCCCAAAGTGAGCAGTTCTTC. Protein sequence: CASRSAAQSEQFF.

The rearrangement joins TRBV3-1 (or the pseudogene TRBV3-2) to TRBJ2-7; 10 bases align to TRBD1. The CDR3 runs to 13 residues. Germline V gene sequence: CDR1 LGHDT, CDR2 YNNKEL (reference sequence). The V and J ends lost 6 bases and 6 bases, in that order; junction bases with no gene match: 5. As DNA, the CDR3 is TGTGCCAGCAGGGGGACAGGGGATAGCGAGCAGTACTTC. Translating gives CASRGTGDSEQYF.

The genes are TRBV27 and TRBJ1-6; D is uncertain. The CDR3 loop spans 14 amino acids. V shed 1 base and J shed 8 bases, with 9 bases lying between them. Germline assignment: CDR1 MNHEY and CDR2 SMNVEV (reference sequence). CDR3 coding DNA: TGTGCCAGCAGTTTATGCCAGGTTCATTCACCCCTCCACTTT. Translated: CASSLCQVHSPLHF.

The rearrangement uses TRBV9 and TRBJ2-1, with 7 bases that match TRBD2. After removal of 4 bases from V and 10 bases from J, the junction contained 29 bases not matched to a gene. The germline CDR1 and CDR2 sequences are SGDLS and YYNGEE. The CDR3 runs to 20 residues. CDR3 nucleotide sequence: TGTGCCAGCAGCCCGAGACGGCCGGGAGAGAGGTCAGCGGGATATGGAGAGCAGTTCTTC. Translated, it gives CASSPRRPGERSAGYGEQFF.

This clone was picked up a small number of times. The gene calls are TRBV7-3 and TRBJ1-6, with D maybe TRBD1 (5 bases). Trimming shortened V by 4 bases and J by 7 bases, and 20 bases separated the two germline ends. This CDR3 region has 17 residues. CDR1 and CDR2 (germline): SGHTA, FQGTGA. The DNA for the CDR3 is TGTGCCAGCAGCTCGGGACCGGCCCCTGGGGGGAATTCACCCCTCCACTTT. It translates to CASSSGPAPGGNSPLHF.

The gene calls are TRBV6-5 and TRBJ2-1; D might be TRBD2 (5 bases). The V gene's germline CDR1 is MNHEY and CDR2 SVGAGI. This CDR3 has 14 residues. Trimming left V 6 bases short and J 6 bases short, with 15 bases between. The CDR3 sequence: CASSNSGGINEQFF. The CDR3 nucleotides read TGTGCCAGCAGCAACAGTGGAGGAATCAATGAGCAGTTCTTC.

The rearrangement joins TRBV12-3 or TRBV12-4 to TRBJ1-4; 7 nucleotides match TRBD1. Unmatched junction bases numbered 4, after V lost 10 bases and J lost 5 bases. CDR3 length: 12 residues. The CDR3 protein is CATGQSNEKLFF. CDR3 DNA sequence: TGTGCCACGGGACAGTCGAATGAAAAACTGTTTTTT.

The gene calls are TRBV6-1 and TRBJ1-1, with TRBD1 identical over 7 bases. V trimming: 3 bases; J trimming: 10 bases; junction bases outside the gene matches: 2. CDR3 length: 11 amino acids. Germline V gene sequence: CDR1 MNHNS, CDR2 SASEGT. DNA for the CDR3: TGTGCCAGCAGTGATAGGGGGCCAGCTTTCTTT. Protein sequence: CASSDRGPAFF.

The V and J genes are TRBV6-5 and TRBJ2-7; 13 bases agree with TRBD2. Per germline, CDR1 MNHEY and CDR2 SVGAGI. The length of the CDR3 is 14 residues. The V segment lost 10 bases and the J segment 2 bases; nucleotides outside the gene matches: 5. CDR3 sequence: CATHGLAGAYEQYF. In DNA, the CDR3 is TGTGCCACCCATGGACTAGCGGGGGCCTACGAGCAGTACTTC.

This clone has just one count. The chain uses TRBV27 and TRBJ2-7, with 10 bases that match TRBD1. From germline, CDR1 is MNHEY and CDR2 SMNVEV (reference sequence). V gave up 0 bases and J gave up 7 bases; unmatched junction bases: 9. The CDR3 is 16 residues long. The CDR3 loop reads CASSLSDRGYPWEQYF. CDR3 in DNA: TGTGCCAGCAGTTTATCGGACAGGGGGTATCCGTGGGAGCAGTACTTC.

J is TRBJ1-1 and V is TRBV2; 7 bases are shared with TRBD1. V shed 8 bases and J 7 bases; nucleotides not matched to a gene: 22. The germline V gene has CDR1 SNHLY and CDR2 FYNNEI. The CDR3 is 17 residues long. The CDR3 sequence is CASGSLTRQGGEGEAFF. CDR3 in DNA: TGTGCCAGCGGTTCCCTCACCCGACAGGGCGGTGAGGGTGAAGCTTTCTTT.

A note on this clone: Mismatch with germline at one junction end may stem from a read error. The CDR3 sequence: CASSQAGRGLAYGYTF. CDR3 DNA sequence: TGTGCCAGCAGTCAAGCCGGGAGAGGATTAGCCTATGGCTACACCTTC. This chain connects TRBV2 to TRBJ1-2; D unclear. The CDR3 covers 16 residues. Germline V gene lookup returns CDR1 SNHLY and CDR2 FYNNEI.

V usage is TRBV7-9 and J usage is TRBJ1-1; D possibly corresponds to TRBD1 (5 bases). Trimming left V 5 bases short and J 8 bases short, with 15 bases between. Germline V gene lookup returns CDR1 SEHNR and CDR2 FQNEAQ (reference sequence). The CDR3 runs to 13 residues. The CDR3 protein is CASSPHVQGEAFF. CDR3 DNA: TGTGCCAGCAGCCCCCACGTCCAGGGAGAAGCTTTCTTT.